This TCR beta chain derives from a study of CD8 T cells in Susac syndrome. This CDR3 comprises 13 residues. Germline V CDR1 and CDR2: DFQATT, SNEGSKA (reference sequence). With random hexamers, roughly 0.45 to 1 ug RNA was reverse transcribed. MiXCR was run by TCRdb on the immunoSEQ multiplex PCR reads, yielding one entry per CDR3 protein. Here the sample spans 100,000 or so distinct CDR3 sequences, about 95% being singletons. Both CD4+ and CD8+ T cells were negatively isolated, and TEMRA cells underwent FACS enrichment. Sequencing was done on a sample of CD8+ T cells from PBMCs. The TCR originated in a human donor with Susac syndrome. The chain carries TRBV20-1 and TRBJ2-1, with D possibly called TRBD1 or TRBD2 (7 bases each). CDR3 amino acids: CRVQAGQYNEQFF. As DNA, the CDR3 is TGCAGGGTCCAAGCGGGACAGTACAATGAGCAGTTCTTC.